Presented here are 17 T cell receptor beta chains from one specimen sequenced in a study of blood T cell repertoires in COVID-19. The data were produced by immunoSEQ multiplex PCR, yet TCRdb's version contains in-frame clones alone and is incomplete. The sample consists of 240,000 or so clones, more than 75% of them appearing once. Sequencing input: PBMCs or T cells enriched from blood (not recorded which). Every receptor here comes from a woman between 35 and 50 years old with acute COVID-19.

The chain couples TRBV5-4 to TRBJ2-1; perhaps TRBD2 as D (6 bases). The ends were cut back, 4 bases at V and 2 bases at J, with 13 bases in the middle. In germline, CDR1 is SGHNT, CDR2 YYREEE (reference sequence). The CDR3 length is 15 residues. The DNA for the CDR3 is TGTGCCAGCAGCCTCCGGACTATAACCTACAATGAGCAGTTCTTC. Translation: CASSLRTITYNEQFF.

CDR3 protein: CASSLGRGGDTGELFF. CDR3 nucleotides: TGTGCCAGCAGCTTAGGGCGGGGTGGGGACACCGGGGAGCTGTTTTTT. The chain employs TRBV7-2 and TRBJ2-2; D might be TRBD2 (6 bases). The ends were cut back, 1 base at V and 3 bases at J, with 12 bases in the middle. CDR1 is SGHTA, CDR2 FQGNSA, per germline. This CDR3 contains 16 residues.

The gene calls are TRBV5-4 and TRBJ2-1; perhaps TRBD2 as D (5 bases). CDR1 SGHNT and CDR2 YYREEE come from the germline V gene (reference sequence). The V and J ends lost 7 bases and 8 bases respectively, with 22 bases between them. This CDR3 comprises 15 residues. This CDR3 is CASFSEPQTSDEQFF. As DNA, the CDR3 is TGTGCCAGCTTTAGCGAACCCCAAACAAGCGATGAGCAGTTCTTC. Drawing the rest from reference TRBV5-4 and TRBJ2-1, the complete variable domain is ETGVTQSPTHLIKTRGQQVTLRCSSQSGHNTVSWYQQALGQGPQFIFQYYREEENGRGNFPPRFSGLQFPNYSSELNVNALELDDSALYLCASFSEPQTSDEQFFGPGTRLTVL.

V usage is TRBV6-5 and J usage is TRBJ2-5, with TRBD2 identical over 9 bases. The CDR3 length is 14 residues. V dropped 6 bases and J dropped 5; count of bases not matched to a gene: 7. Germline CDR1 is MNHEY and CDR2 is SVGAGI. The DNA for the CDR3 is TGTGCCAGCAGCCATGAGCGGGAGGTCGAGACCCAGTACTTC. Protein product: CASSHEREVETQYF.

The sample holds one count of this clone. The chain recombines TRBV7-8 with TRBJ2-1; D may be TRBD2 (6 bases). CDR1 is SGHVS, CDR2 FQNEAQ, per germline. The length of the CDR3 is 19 residues. Trimming cost V 1 base and J 0 bases, with 19 bases left between them. The CDR3 bases are TGTGCCAGCAGCTTAGACGCCCTAGCGCTCCGGAGCTCCTACAATGAGCAGTTCTTC. This sequence encodes CASSLDALALRSSYNEQFF.

This clone was seen a single time. The chain joins TRBV7-8 to TRBJ1-2; 10 positions agree with TRBD1. Germline CDR1 reads SGHVS; CDR2 reads FQNEAQ. This CDR3 comprises 16 residues. J gave up 4 bases and V 5 bases, and 10 bases lay outside the gene matches. The DNA for the CDR3 is TGTGCCAGCAGCCCGCCGACAGGGGGCTTCGGCTATGGCTACACCTTC. Translated, it gives CASSPPTGGFGYGYTF. Looking up the rest from reference TRBV7-8 and TRBJ1-2 gives the full variable domain: GAGVSQSPRYKVAKRGQDVALRCDPISGHVSLFWYQQALGQGPEFLTYFQNEAQLDKSGLPSDRFFAERPEGSVSTLKIQRTQQEDSAVYLCASSPPTGGFGYGYTFGSGTRLTVV.

This clone was observed a single time. The sample holds other DNA sequences that translate to the same CDR3. The chain is built from TRBV12-3 or TRBV12-4 and TRBJ2-3, with 10 bases aligning to TRBD2. This CDR3 region has 13 residues. Trimming at V came to 6 bases and at J to 4 bases, leaving 1 base not matched to a gene. The CDR3 region is CASRLAGADTQYF. For the CDR3, the DNA is TGTGCCAGCAGGCTAGCGGGAGCAGATACGCAGTATTTT.

CDR3 amino acids: CASSSQRETYTDTQYF. CDR3 DNA sequence: TGTGCCAGCAGTTCTCAGCGGGAGACATATACAGATACGCAGTATTTT. The V and J genes are TRBV6-2 or TRBV6-3 and TRBJ2-3; 8 nucleotides align to TRBD2. The CDR3 runs to 16 residues. The germline CDR1 and CDR2 sequences are MNHEY and SVGEGT. The junction had 9 bases not matched to a gene; V was cut back by 4 bases and J by 3 bases.

The V call is TRBV9, the J call TRBJ1-3, with 8 bases that match TRBD1. There are 17 residues in the CDR3. In germline, CDR1 is SGDLS, CDR2 YYNGEE. V shed 3 bases and J 8 bases; nucleotides not matched to a gene: 16. CDR3 sequence reads: CASSGTAPDRDKDTIYF. The CDR3 nucleotides are TGTGCCAGCAGCGGGACTGCTCCGGACAGGGATAAGGACACCATATATTTT. Looking up the rest from reference TRBV9 and TRBJ1-3 gives the full variable domain: DSGVTQTPKHLITATGQRVTLRCSPRSGDLSVYWYQQSLDQGLQFLIQYYNGEERAKGNILERFSAQQFPDLHSELNLSSLELGDSALYFCASSGTAPDRDKDTIYFGEGSWLTVV.

V usage is TRBV3-1 (or the pseudogene TRBV3-2) and J usage is TRBJ2-2; the D gene is possibly TRBD2 (5 bases). Germline assignment: CDR1 LGHDT and CDR2 YNNKEL (reference sequence). This CDR3 spans 16 amino acids. The germline V and J ends were trimmed by 1 base and 0 bases, with 9 bases remaining between them. CDR3 region: CASSQGSGTNTGELFF. CDR3 sequence (DNA): TGTGCCAGCAGCCAAGGGAGCGGCACGAACACCGGGGAGCTGTTTTTT.

This clone has a handful of counts. This chain uses TRBV25-1 with TRBJ1-5; 8 positions match TRBD1. Trimming took 1 base from V and 7 from J; bases not matched to a gene: 6. CDR1 and CDR2 from the germline V gene are MGHDK and SYGVNS. This CDR3 contains 15 residues. CDR3 in DNA: TGTGCCAGCAGTGAATCAGGACAGGGCGCCCAGCCCCAGCATTTT. Its protein product is CASSESGQGAQPQHF.

J is TRBJ2-5 and V is TRBV4-2, with 10 bases identical to TRBD2. The CDR3 spans 17 residues. V lost 0 bases, J lost 6 bases, and 10 bases stayed unmatched. Germline CDR1 LGHNA, CDR2 YNFKEQ. This CDR3 is CASSQDLASGSGKTQYF. The CDR3 DNA reads as TGTGCCAGCAGCCAAGATTTGGCTAGCGGGAGTGGGAAGACCCAGTACTTC.

With respect to this clone: The same CDR3 also results from other DNA sequences found in this sample. V is TRBV19 and J is TRBJ1-2; TRBD1 might be the D (5 bases). The CDR3 totals 12 residues. Deletions cut 3 bases from V and 5 bases from J, with 7 bases between. CDR1 is LNHDA, CDR2 SQIVND, per germline (reference sequence). The DNA for the CDR3 is TGTGCCAGTAGTATCCCAGGGTATGGCTACACCTTC. Encoded protein: CASSIPGYGYTF.

V and J are TRBV7-9 and TRBJ2-2; D remains ambiguous. With 5 bases removed from V and 5 bases from J, the gap between germline ends came to 12 bases. The CDR3 runs 14 residues. Germline loops: CDR1 SEHNR, CDR2 FQNEAQ (reference sequence). CDR3 region: CASSHLDKTGELFF. The DNA of the CDR3 is TGTGCCAGCAGCCACCTTGACAAGACCGGGGAGCTGTTTTTT.

V is TRBV14 and J is TRBJ2-3, with 8 positions matching TRBD2. With V trimmed by 1 base and J by 6 bases, 9 bases remained unmatched. The CDR3 length is 16 residues. Germline CDR1 reads SGHDN; CDR2 reads FVKESK. The CDR3 here is CASSQAAGVGMDTQYF. The CDR3 DNA reads TGTGCCAGCAGCCAAGCAGCGGGAGTGGGTATGGATACGCAGTATTTT.

This clone was seen more than once but under ten times. The chain joins TRBV2 to TRBJ2-1; 7 bases fit TRBD1. The CDR3 length is 15 residues. V trimming: 8 bases; J trimming: 0 bases; junction bases outside the gene matches: 7. The germline CDR1 and CDR2 sequences are SNHLY and FYNNEI. CDR3 nucleotide sequence: TGTGCCAGCGAGAAGGGGGCGAGCTCCTACAATGAGCAGTTCTTC. Protein: CASEKGASSYNEQFF.

This clone was seen a single time. The chain couples TRBV25-1 to TRBJ1-2; D unclear. Germline V gene lookup returns CDR1 MGHDK and CDR2 SYGVNS. Trimming removed 1 base at V and 2 bases at J, with 8 bases between. The CDR3 has 14 amino acids. The CDR3 reads CASSESPGNYGYTF. CDR3 coding DNA: TGTGCCAGCAGTGAATCCCCAGGAAACTATGGCTACACCTTC.